The next 11 T cell receptor beta chains were all read from a single sample in a study of Tregs in tolerant kidney transplant recipients. Clones were sequenced by immunoSEQ multiplex PCR, and TCRdb holds only the in-frame ones, with some missing. The profile shows some 74,000 clones, 91% of them singletons. Sequences were derived from Tregs from blood, sampled before the transplant. The receptors here all came from a human donor who received a combined kidney and bone marrow transplant.

Here the CDR3 reads CASSTGTSGSNEQYF. The DNA of the CDR3 is TGTGCCAGCAGCACCGGGACTAGCGGGAGCAACGAGCAGTACTTC. The chain carries TRBV7-2 and TRBJ2-5; 14 positions agree with TRBD2. Near its end, the DNA agrees better with TRBJ2-7, so the J call may be wrong. The CDR3 has 15 residues. Germline CDR1 SGHTA, CDR2 FQGNSA.

The chain couples TRBV11-2 to TRBJ2-2; D is possibly TRBD1 or TRBD2 (5 bases each). The CDR3 length is 14 residues. Trimming removed 3 bases at V and 4 bases at J, with 9 bases between. Germline V lookup: CDR1 SGHAT, CDR2 FQNNGV. DNA of the CDR3: TGTGCCAGCAGCTTCGGGACGGGCACCGGGGAGCTGTTTTTT. It encodes CASSFGTGTGELFF.

This CDR3 is CASRGDRVGYGYTF. Here the CDR3 DNA reads TGTGCCAGCAGGGGGGACAGGGTGGGCTATGGCTACACCTTC. The J gene is TRBJ1-2, the V gene TRBV2; 9 bases line up with TRBD1. Trimming removed 6 bases from V and 4 bases from J; junction bases left unmatched: 6. CDR1 and CDR2 from the germline V gene are SNHLY and FYNNEI. This CDR3 has 14 residues.

This chain joins TRBV10-3 and TRBJ2-5; possible D gene TRBD1, 5 bases. V was pared by 3 bases and J by 4 bases, with 15 bases between. The CDR3 totals 15 residues. The germline gives CDR1 ENHRY, CDR2 SYGVKD. The CDR3 reads CAISDSDSWGETQYF. CDR3 in DNA: TGTGCCATCAGTGACTCCGACAGTTGGGGAGAGACCCAGTACTTC.

The V gene is TRBV11-2, the J gene TRBJ2-7; the D gene is possibly TRBD2 (5 bases). The V end lost 2 bases, the J end lost 4 bases, and 6 bases lay between the germline ends. CDR1 SGHAT and CDR2 FQNNGV come from the germline V gene. The CDR3 is 12 amino acids. The CDR3 region is CASSLRGYEQYF. The CDR3 nucleotides are TGTGCCAGCAGCTTACGAGGGTACGAGCAGTACTTC.

DNA of the CDR3: TGTGCCAGCAGTTTCTCCCAAGGGAGCAATGGCTACACCTTC. Its protein is CASSFSQGSNGYTF. This chain links TRBV27 with TRBJ1-2; D unresolved. Deletions cut 3 bases from V and 6 bases from J, with 14 bases between. Germline assignment: CDR1 MNHEY and CDR2 SMNVEV (reference sequence). This CDR3 has 14 residues.

The gene calls are TRBV29-1 and TRBJ2-5; 10 positions match TRBD1. Germline CDR1 SQVTM, CDR2 ANQGSEA. V lost 6 bases to trimming and J lost 2 bases; unmatched junction nucleotides: 3. CDR3 length: 13 residues. CDR3 sequence: CSVRDRGQETQYF. The CDR3 bases are TGCAGCGTGCGGGACAGGGGACAAGAGACCCAGTACTTC. The entire variable domain, with the rest obtained from reference TRBV29-1 and TRBJ2-5, is as follows: SAVISQKPSRDICQRGTSLTIQCQVDSQVTMMFWYRQQPGQSLTLIATANQGSEATYESGFVIDKFPISRPNLTFSTLTVSNMSPEDSSIYLCSVRDRGQETQYFGPGTRLLVL.

The V call is TRBV27, the J call TRBJ2-1, with TRBD2 matching over 12 bases. The CDR3 loop spans 15 amino acids. Per the germline V gene, CDR1 is MNHEY and CDR2 is SMNVEV (reference sequence). V shed 5 bases and J 5 bases; nucleotides not matched to a gene: 4. The CDR3 bases are TGTGCCAGCAGTACCGGACTAGCGGGGCACAATGAGCAGTTCTTC. Its translation is CASSTGLAGHNEQFF.

The chain recombines TRBV28 with TRBJ1-4, with TRBD1 matching over 11 bases. Germline trimming cut 5 bases from V and 7 bases from J; bases unmatched to any gene: 9. The CDR3 contains 16 residues. Per germline, CDR1 MDHEN and CDR2 SYDVKM. The CDR3 DNA is TGTGCCAGCAGTCTTGCAGATGGGACAGGGGGTGAAAAACTGTTTTTT. It yields the protein CASSLADGTGGEKLFF. Supplemented by reference TRBV28 and TRBJ1-4, the full variable domain reads DVKVTQSSRYLVKRTGEKVFLECVQDMDHENMFWYRQDPGLGLRLIYFSYDVKMKEKGDIPEGYSVSREKKERFSLILESASTNQTSMYLCASSLADGTGGEKLFFGSGTQLSVL.

V and J are TRBV9 and TRBJ2-2; 13 bases are a match to TRBD2. There are 18 residues in the CDR3. Germline-derived CDR1 and CDR2 are SGDLS and YYNGEE. J was trimmed by 2 bases and V by 4 bases; bases with no gene match: 8. The CDR3 region has the DNA TGTGCCAGCAGCCTTCCTCGGACTAGCGGGAGCAACACCGGGGAGCTGTTTTTT. As protein: CASSLPRTSGSNTGELFF.

The CDR3 DNA follows: TGTGCCAGCAGCCCCAGGGGGGTTTCAGATACGCAGTATTTT. Translating it yields CASSPRGVSDTQYF. The gene calls are TRBV9 and TRBJ2-3; D is possibly TRBD1 (7 bases). Germline values: CDR1 SGDLS, CDR2 YYNGEE. The ends were cut back, 4 bases at V and 4 bases at J, with 13 bases in the middle. This CDR3 region has 14 residues. Full variable domain (outside the CDR3, taken from reference TRBV9 and TRBJ2-3): DSGVTQTPKHLITATGQRVTLRCSPRSGDLSVYWYQQSLDQGLQFLIQYYNGEERAKGNILERFSAQQFPDLHSELNLSSLELGDSALYFCASSPRGVSDTQYFGPGTRLTVL.